This TCR beta chain was observed in a study of post-analysis software for immune sequencing data (dated by TCRdb to between 2014 and 2017). With regard to the full study: The recorded disease courses included relapsing-remitting, secondary progressive and progressive-relapsing multiple sclerosis, and some patients had no subtype annotation. The patient repertoires were compared against approximately ten previously published healthy control repertoires obtained from donors aged 6 to 25 years. A subset of samples was prepared in parallel using single-end sample barcoding, then pooled and co-amplified after Illumina adapter ligation.

The research as a whole found: Strong co-clustering of samples prepared in the same batch was shown by direct clustering with F measure, prompting a batch-effect correction. Multiple sclerosis patients had significantly lower normalized Chao1 diversity than controls, a result that suggests substantial peripheral T-cell clonal expansion. Patients showed significantly higher frequencies than controls for a handful of TRBV segments, among them TRBV5-6, TRBV5-1 and TRBV20-1. The control group was slightly older than the multiple sclerosis patient group.

TCR beta repertoires were profiled from peripheral blood of 10 to 15 young patients with multiple sclerosis to demonstrate the VDJtools post-analysis software. The patients with multiple sclerosis were children and adolescents between roughly 6 and 15 years of age. The library was prepared using PCR. TCRdb lists the instrument as Illumina HiSeq 2500. To reduce PCR and sequencing biases, unique molecular identifiers were built into the TCR beta cDNA libraries. Approximately 500,000 cDNA molecules were obtained for every 1 to 10 million input T cells, so each molecule roughly corresponded to one T cell. The same protocol used for the earlier healthy control dataset was applied to prepare and sequence the patient libraries. Within a given batch, samples were prepared together, multiplexed and sequenced on the same HiSeq lane. On the authors' methods: Raw barcoded reads were processed with MIGEC, and single-read molecular identifier groups were discarded before consensus assembly and CDR3 extraction. VDJtools was used for post-analysis of the clonotype tables, with diversity normalized by down-sampling every dataset to the smallest sample size. Repertoire overlap clustering matched CDR3 amino acid but not nucleotide sequences to correct batch-related cross-sample contamination. The raw public reads went through TCRdb reprocessing: fastp at Q25, MiXCR clone calling, in-frame beta chains kept. One record per CDR3 amino acid sequence lists the most common genes and DNA. Here the V and J calls rest on TCRdb's processing, not on the authors' analysis. For this sample the table gives roughly 800,000 distinct CDR3 sequences, of which approximately 30% were detected only once. Around 0.55% of the sample is held by the ten biggest clonotypes.

Concerning this clonotype itself: Its antigen remains unidentified. No base-level quality is on record; no much larger clone is a single base apart.

In the germline V gene, CDR1 corresponds to SGHTA and CDR2 to FQGNSA. Its CDR3 holds 15 amino acids, cysteine through phenylalanine. Solely the CDR3 DNA is kept, with 45 bases framed from the first base. V loses 6 bases of germline sequence and J loses 4 bases, and the interval between the two ends is 17 bases. The sequence was obtained from a girl between 5 and 17 years old with multiple sclerosis. The sequencing input was blood. The V and J genes are TRBV7-2 and TRBJ2-3; the D element could tentatively be TRBD1 or TRBD2, as 6 bases agree for each. This receptor carries the CDR3 CASRVQGGRADTQYF. The DNA sequence reads TGTGCCAGCAGGGTACAGGGAGGAAGGGCAGATACGCAGTATTTT.